The next 3 T cell receptor beta chains were all read from a single sample in a study of cytomegalovirus exposure and HLA in healthy donors. PCR was performed using 60 Vbeta and 13 Jbeta primers. Data came from immunoSEQ multiplex PCR; TCRdb stores just in-frame clones and leaves some out. The table lists 100,000 to 120,000 clones, over 65% of them singletons. The sequenced material came from PBMCs. Receptors originate from a man between 25 and 39 years old in good health and CMV-seropositive.

The chain links TRBV7-9 to TRBJ1-4; 7 bases align to TRBD1. V was clipped by 4 bases and J by 5 bases; unmatched bases: 7. The CDR3 length is 15 residues. Germline CDR1 is SEHNR and CDR2 is FQNEAQ (reference sequence). The DNA for the CDR3 is TGTGCCAGCAGCTCACTACAGGGGTCGAATGAAAAACTGTTTTTT. It encodes CASSSLQGSNEKLFF.

V usage is TRBV6-6 and J usage is TRBJ2-3, with a tentative D call TRBD1 (7 bases). The CDR3 is made up of 15 amino acids. The ends were cut back, 6 bases at V and 5 bases at J, with 18 bases in the middle. CDR1 is MNHNY, CDR2 SVGAGI, per germline (reference sequence). DNA for the CDR3: TGTGCCAGCAGCGCCGACAGGGTGGGGGGAGATACGCAGTATTTT. Translated, it gives CASSADRVGGDTQYF.

The chain carries TRBV10-3 and TRBJ1-5; maybe TRBD1 (5 bases). Trimming stripped 10 bases from V and 6 bases from J, with 19 bases between. Germline V gene data show CDR1 as ENHRY and CDR2 as SYGVKD. The CDR3 totals 14 residues. The chain's CDR3 is CATRRDSHFQPQHF. For the CDR3, the DNA is TGTGCCACCCGACGAGACAGCCACTTTCAGCCCCAGCATTTT.